This TCR beta chain was obtained from a study of shared clonotypes between healthy human individuals. General observations from the study: Against clonotypes common to all four donors, non-shared ones had lower generation probabilities.

The CDR3 consists of 15 residues. Trimming cost V 3 bases and J 4 bases; bases outside gene matches: 4. The germline CDR1 and CDR2 sequences are KGHSH and LQKENI. This clone was seen only once. Its antigen is unknown. The sample has other DNA sequences that encode this CDR3 too. Researchers divided each subset's genomic DNA evenly across several immunoSEQ plates. As processed by the authors: Sequence data from immunoSEQ were junction-only and lacked quality scores; consequently, filtering differed. TCRdb's copy holds only in-frame clones and misses some; the assay was immunoSEQ multiplex PCR. That table furnishes V, J and clone size, whereas the DNA furnished D and trimming. Altogether some 1.5 million clones are present, 95% to 99% being singletons, with the ten largest covering 0.4% to 0.55%.

The chain employs TRBV18 and TRBJ1-4; TRBD1 matches at 8 bases. The sequence was obtained from a man aged 30 to 45 in good health. The sample comprised naive CD4+ T cells sorted from blood. Subset here: CD45RA+ positively selected. The DNA for the CDR3 is TGTGCCAGCTCACCCTCCGGACAGGGTAATGAAAAACTGTTTTTT. It is translated as CASSPSGQGNEKLFF.